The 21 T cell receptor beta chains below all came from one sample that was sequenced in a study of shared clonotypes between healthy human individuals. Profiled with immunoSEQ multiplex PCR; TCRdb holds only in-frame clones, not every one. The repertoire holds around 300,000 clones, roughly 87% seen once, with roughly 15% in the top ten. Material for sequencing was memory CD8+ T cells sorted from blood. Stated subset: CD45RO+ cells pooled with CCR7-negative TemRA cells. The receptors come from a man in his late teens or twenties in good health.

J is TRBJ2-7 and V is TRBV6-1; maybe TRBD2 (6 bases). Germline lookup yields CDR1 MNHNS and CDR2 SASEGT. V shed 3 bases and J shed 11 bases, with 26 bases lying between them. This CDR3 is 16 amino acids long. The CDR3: CASSDALRRAVALEYF. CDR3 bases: TGTGCCAGCAGTGATGCGTTGAGGAGGGCGGTAGCGTTGGAGTACTTC.

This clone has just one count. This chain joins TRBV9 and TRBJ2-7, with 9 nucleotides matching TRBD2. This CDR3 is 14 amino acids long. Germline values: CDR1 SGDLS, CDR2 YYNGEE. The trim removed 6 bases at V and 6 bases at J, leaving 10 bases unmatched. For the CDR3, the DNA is TGTGCCAGCACCCCCGGGCTAGCGGGATTCGAGCAGTACTTC. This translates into CASTPGLAGFEQYF.

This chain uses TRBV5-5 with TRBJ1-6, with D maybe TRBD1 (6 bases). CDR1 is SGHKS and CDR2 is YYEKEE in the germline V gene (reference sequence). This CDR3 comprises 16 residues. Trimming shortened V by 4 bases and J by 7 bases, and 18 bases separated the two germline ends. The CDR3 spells CASSIIGGSENSPLHF. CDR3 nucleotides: TGTGCCAGCAGCATTATAGGGGGTTCGGAAAATTCACCCCTCCACTTT. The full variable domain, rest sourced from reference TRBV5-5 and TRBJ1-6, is DAGVTQSPTHLIKTRGQQVTLRCSPISGHKSVSWYQQVLGQGPQFIFQYYEKEERGRGNFPDRFSARQFPNYSSELNVNALLLGDSALYLCASSIIGGSENSPLHFGNGTRLTVT.

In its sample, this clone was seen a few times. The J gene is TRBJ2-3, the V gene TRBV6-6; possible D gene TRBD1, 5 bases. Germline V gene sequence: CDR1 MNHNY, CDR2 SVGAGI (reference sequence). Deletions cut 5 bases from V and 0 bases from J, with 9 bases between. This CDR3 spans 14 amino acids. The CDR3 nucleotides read TGTGCCAGCAGTCCGACAGAAAGCACAGATACGCAGTATTTT. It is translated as CASSPTESTDTQYF.

The CDR3 nucleotides are TGTGCCAGCAGTGATGGGGCGGCTCCCTACGAGCAGTACTTC. Translating gives CASSDGAAPYEQYF. The V call is TRBV25-1, the J call TRBJ2-7; D may be TRBD1 (5 bases). Trimming pared 3 bases from V and 2 bases from J, leaving 11 bases between. The V gene's germline CDR1 is MGHDK and CDR2 SYGVNS. The CDR3 has 14 residues.

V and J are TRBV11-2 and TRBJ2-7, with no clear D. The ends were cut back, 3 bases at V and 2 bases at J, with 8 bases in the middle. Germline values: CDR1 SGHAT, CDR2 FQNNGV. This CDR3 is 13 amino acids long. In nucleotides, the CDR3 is TGTGCCAGCAGCTTTAGGCCAACCTACGAGCAGTACTTC. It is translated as CASSFRPTYEQYF.

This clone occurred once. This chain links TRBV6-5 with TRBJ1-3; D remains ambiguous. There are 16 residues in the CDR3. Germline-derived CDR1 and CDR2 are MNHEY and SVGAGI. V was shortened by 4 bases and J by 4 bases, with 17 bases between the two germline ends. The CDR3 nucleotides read TGTGCCAGCAGTTCGCCGGGCTACGAAGAAGGAAACACCATATATTTT. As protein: CASSSPGYEEGNTIYF.

The CDR3 bases are TGTGCCAGCTCACGGGCCGATGAGCAGTTCTTC. Its protein is CASSRADEQFF. The chain carries TRBV7-9 and TRBJ2-1; no clear D. Between the trimmed V and J ends, which lost 8 bases and 8 bases, there was a span of 10 bases. The V gene's germline CDR1 is SEHNR and CDR2 FQNEAQ (reference sequence). This CDR3 region has 11 residues.

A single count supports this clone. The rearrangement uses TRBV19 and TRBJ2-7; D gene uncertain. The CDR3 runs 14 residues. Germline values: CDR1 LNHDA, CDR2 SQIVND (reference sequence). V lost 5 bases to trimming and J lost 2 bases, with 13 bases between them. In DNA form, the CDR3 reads TGTGCCAGTAGTCGAGGCGTAGAGGCCTACGAGCAGTACTTC. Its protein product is CASSRGVEAYEQYF.

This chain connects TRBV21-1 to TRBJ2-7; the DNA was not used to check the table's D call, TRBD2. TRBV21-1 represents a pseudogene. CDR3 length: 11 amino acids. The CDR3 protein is CASSVSSEQYF. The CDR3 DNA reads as TGTGCCAGCAGCGTGTCTAGCGAGCAGTACTTC.

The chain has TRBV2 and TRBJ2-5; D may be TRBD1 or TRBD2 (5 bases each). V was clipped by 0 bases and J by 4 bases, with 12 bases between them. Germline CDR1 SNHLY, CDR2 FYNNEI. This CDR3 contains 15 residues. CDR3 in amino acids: CASSEAPAGRETQYF. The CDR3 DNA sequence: TGTGCCAGCAGTGAAGCGCCGGCAGGGAGAGAGACCCAGTACTTC.

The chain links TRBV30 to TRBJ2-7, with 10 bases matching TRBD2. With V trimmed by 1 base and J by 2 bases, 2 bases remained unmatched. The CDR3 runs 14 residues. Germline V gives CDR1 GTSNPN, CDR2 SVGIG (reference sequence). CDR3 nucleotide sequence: TGTGCCTGGAGTGGGCTAGCGGGAGCCTACGAGCAGTACTTC. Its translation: CAWSGLAGAYEQYF.

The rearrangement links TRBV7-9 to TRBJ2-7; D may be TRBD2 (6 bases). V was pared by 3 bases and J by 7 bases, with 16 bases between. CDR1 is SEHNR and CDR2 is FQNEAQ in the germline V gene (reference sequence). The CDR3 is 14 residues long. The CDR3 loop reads CASSFISGSGEQYF. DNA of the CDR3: TGTGCCAGCAGCTTTATTAGCGGCTCGGGAGAGCAGTACTTC.

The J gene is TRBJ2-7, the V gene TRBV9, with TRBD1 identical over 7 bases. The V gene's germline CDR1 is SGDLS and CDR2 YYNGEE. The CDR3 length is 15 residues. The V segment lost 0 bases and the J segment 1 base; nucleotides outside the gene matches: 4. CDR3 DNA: TGTGCCAGCAGCGTAGGGACAGGCCCATCCTACGAGCAGTACTTC. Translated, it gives CASSVGTGPSYEQYF.

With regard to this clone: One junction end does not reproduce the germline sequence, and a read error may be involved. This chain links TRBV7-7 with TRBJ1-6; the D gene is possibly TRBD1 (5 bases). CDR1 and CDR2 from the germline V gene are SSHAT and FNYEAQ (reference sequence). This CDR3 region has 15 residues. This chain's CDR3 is CASSPMGRNNSPLHF. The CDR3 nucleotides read TGTGCTAGCAGCCCGATGGGGCGGAATAATTCACCCCTCCACTTT. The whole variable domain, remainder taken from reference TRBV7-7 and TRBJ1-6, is GAGVSQSPRYKVTKRGQDVTLRCDPISSHATLYWYQQALGQGPEFLTYFNYEAQPDKSGLPSDRFSAERPEGSISTLTIQRTEQRDSAMYRCASSPMGRNNSPLHFGNGTRLTVT.

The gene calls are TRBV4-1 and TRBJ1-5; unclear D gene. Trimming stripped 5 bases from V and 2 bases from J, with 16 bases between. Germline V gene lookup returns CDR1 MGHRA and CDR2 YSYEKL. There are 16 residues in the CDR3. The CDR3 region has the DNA TGCGCCAGCAGCGTTGAGTTAGGGCAGGGCAATCAGCCCCAGCATTTT. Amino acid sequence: CASSVELGQGNQPQHF.

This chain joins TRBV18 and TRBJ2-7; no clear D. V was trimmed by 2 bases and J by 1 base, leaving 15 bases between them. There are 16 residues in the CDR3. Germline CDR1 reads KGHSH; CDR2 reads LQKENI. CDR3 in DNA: TGTGCCAGCTCACCAATTAGTAGTCAGGCGTCCTACGAGCAGTACTTC. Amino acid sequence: CASSPISSQASYEQYF.

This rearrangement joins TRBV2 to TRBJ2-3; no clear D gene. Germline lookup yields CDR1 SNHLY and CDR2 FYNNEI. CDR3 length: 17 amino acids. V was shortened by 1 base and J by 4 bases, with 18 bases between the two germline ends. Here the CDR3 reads CASSEVPWNLGADTQYF. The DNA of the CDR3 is TGTGCCAGCAGTGAAGTTCCATGGAATTTAGGAGCAGATACGCAGTATTTT. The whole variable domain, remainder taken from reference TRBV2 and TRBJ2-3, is EPEVTQTPSHQVTQMGQEVILRCVPISNHLYFYWYRQILGQKVEFLVSFYNNEISEKSEIFDDQFSVERPDGSNFTLKIRSTKLEDSAMYFCASSEVPWNLGADTQYFGPGTRLTVL.

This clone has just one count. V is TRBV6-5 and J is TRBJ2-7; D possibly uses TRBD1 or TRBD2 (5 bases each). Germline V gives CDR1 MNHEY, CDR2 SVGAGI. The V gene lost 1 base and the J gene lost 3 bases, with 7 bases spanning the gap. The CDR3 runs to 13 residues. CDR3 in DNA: TGTGCCAGCAGTTACTTGGGGGACTACGAGCAGTACTTC. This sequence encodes CASSYLGDYEQYF.

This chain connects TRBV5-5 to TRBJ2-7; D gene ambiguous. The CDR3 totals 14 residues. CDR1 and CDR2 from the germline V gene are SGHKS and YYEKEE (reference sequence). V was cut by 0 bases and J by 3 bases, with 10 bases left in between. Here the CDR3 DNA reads TGTGCCAGCAGCTTGGATCCAACCGGCTACGAGCAGTACTTC. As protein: CASSLDPTGYEQYF.

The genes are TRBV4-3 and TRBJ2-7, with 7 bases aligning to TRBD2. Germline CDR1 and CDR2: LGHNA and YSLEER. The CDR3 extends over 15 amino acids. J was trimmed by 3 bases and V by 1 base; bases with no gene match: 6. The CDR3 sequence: CASSQGLAGLYEQYF. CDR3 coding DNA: TGCGCCAGCAGCCAAGGACTAGCTGGGCTCTACGAGCAGTACTTC.